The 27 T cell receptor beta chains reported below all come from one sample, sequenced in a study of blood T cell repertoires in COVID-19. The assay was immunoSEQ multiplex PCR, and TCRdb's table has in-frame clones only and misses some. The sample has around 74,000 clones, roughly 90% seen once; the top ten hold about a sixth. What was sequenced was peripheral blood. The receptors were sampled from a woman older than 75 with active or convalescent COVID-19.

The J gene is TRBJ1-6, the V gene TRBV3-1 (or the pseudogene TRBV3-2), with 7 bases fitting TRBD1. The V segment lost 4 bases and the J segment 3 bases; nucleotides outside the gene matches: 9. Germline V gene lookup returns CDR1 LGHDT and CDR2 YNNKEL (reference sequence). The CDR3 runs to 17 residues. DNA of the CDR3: TGTGCCAGCAGCCCGCTCACCGACAGGGACTATAATTCACCCCTCCACTTT. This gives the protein CASSPLTDRDYNSPLHF.

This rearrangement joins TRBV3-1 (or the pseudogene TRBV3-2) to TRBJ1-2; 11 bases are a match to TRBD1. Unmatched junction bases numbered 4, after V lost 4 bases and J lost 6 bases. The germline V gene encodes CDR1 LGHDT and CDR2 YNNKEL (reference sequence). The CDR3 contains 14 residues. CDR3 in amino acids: CASSRDRGMNGYTF. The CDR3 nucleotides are TGTGCCAGCAGCCGGGACAGGGGGATGAATGGCTACACCTTC.

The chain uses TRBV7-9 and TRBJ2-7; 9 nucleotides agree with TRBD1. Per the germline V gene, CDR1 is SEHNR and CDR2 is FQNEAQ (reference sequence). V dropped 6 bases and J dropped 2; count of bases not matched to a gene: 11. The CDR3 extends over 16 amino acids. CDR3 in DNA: TGTGCCAGCAGTGATCTGGGACAGGGTATACCCTACGAGCAGTACTTC. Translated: CASSDLGQGIPYEQYF.

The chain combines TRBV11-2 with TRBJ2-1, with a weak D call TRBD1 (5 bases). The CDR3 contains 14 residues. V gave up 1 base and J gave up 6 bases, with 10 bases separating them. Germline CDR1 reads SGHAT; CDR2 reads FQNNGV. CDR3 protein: CASSLGSGPNEQFF. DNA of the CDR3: TGTGCCAGCAGCTTAGGGTCAGGGCCCAATGAGCAGTTCTTC.

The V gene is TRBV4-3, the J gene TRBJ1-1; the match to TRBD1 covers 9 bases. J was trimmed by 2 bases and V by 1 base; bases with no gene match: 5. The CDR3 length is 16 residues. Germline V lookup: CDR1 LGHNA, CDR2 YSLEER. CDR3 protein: CASSQVDRGTNTEAFF. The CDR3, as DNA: TGCGCCAGCAGCCAAGTAGACAGGGGGACTAACACTGAAGCTTTCTTT.

The CDR3 here is CASSEFPWGGVRDGYTF. In nucleotides, the CDR3 is TGTGCCAGCAGTGAATTTCCATGGGGAGGGGTACGTGATGGCTACACCTTC. V gene TRBV6-1 combines with J gene TRBJ1-2, with a possible D match to TRBD1 (5 bases). The germline V gene encodes CDR1 MNHNS and CDR2 SASEGT. The CDR3 extends over 17 amino acids. Trimming cost V 2 bases and J 6 bases, with 22 bases left between them.

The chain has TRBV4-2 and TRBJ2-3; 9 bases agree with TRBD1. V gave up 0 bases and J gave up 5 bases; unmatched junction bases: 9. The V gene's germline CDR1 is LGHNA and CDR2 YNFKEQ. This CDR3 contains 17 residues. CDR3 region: CASSQDRRQGVGDTQYF. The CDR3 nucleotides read TGTGCCAGCAGCCAAGATCGCAGACAGGGGGTAGGAGATACGCAGTATTTT.

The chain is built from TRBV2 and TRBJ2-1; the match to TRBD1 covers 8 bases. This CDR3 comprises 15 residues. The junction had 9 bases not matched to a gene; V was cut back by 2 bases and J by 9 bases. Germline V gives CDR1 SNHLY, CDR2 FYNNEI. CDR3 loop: CASSEQDRDSAEQFF. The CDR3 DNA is TGTGCCAGCAGTGAACAGGACAGGGATTCTGCTGAGCAGTTCTTC.

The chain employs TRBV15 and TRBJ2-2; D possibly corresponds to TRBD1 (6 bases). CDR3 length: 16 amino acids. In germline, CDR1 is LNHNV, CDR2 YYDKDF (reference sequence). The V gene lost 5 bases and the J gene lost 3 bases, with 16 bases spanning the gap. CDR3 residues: CATSGRQDWYTGELFF. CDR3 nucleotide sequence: TGTGCCACCAGCGGCCGACAGGATTGGTACACCGGGGAGCTGTTTTTT.

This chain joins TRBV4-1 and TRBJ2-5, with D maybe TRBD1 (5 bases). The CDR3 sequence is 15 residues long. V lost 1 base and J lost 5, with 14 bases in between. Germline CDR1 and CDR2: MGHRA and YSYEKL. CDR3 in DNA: TGCGCCAGCAGCCAAGGACAGACGTATTCTGAGACCCAGTACTTC. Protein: CASSQGQTYSETQYF.

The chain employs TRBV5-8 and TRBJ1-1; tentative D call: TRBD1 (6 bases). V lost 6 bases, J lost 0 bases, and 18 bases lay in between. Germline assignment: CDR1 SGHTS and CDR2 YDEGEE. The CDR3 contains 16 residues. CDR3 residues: CASNLFGDKLNTEAFF. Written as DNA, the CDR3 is TGTGCCAGCAACCTATTTGGGGACAAACTGAACACTGAAGCTTTCTTT.

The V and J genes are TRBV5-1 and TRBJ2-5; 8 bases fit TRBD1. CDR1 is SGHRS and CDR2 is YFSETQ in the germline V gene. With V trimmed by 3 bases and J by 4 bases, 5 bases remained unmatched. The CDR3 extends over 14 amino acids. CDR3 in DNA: TGCGCCAGCAGCTCCACGACAGGGGTAGAGACCCAGTACTTC. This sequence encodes CASSSTTGVETQYF.

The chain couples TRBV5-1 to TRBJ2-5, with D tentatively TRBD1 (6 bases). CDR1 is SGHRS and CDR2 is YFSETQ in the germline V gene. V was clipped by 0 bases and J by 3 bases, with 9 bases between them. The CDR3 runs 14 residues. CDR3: CASSLGQAEETQYF. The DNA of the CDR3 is TGCGCCAGCAGCTTGGGACAGGCGGAAGAGACCCAGTACTTC.

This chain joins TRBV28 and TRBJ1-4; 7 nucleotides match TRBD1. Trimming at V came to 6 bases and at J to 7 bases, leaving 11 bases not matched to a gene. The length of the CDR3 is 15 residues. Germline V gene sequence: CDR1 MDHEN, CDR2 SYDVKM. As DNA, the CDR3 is TGTGCCAGCAGACGCTTAGGGGGCTTATTTGAAAAACTGTTTTTT. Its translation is CASRRLGGLFEKLFF.

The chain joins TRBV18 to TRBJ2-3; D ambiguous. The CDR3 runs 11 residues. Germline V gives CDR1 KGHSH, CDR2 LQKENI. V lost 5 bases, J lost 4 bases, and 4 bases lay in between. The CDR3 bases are TGTGCCAGCTCATCGGCAGATACGCAGTATTTT. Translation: CASSSADTQYF.

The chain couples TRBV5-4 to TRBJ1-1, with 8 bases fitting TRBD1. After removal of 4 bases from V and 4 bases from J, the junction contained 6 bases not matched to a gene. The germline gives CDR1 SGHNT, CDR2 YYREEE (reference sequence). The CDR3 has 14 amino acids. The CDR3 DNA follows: TGTGCCAGCAGCCCGACAGGGGTTCTCACTGAAGCTTTCTTT. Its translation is CASSPTGVLTEAFF.

This chain's CDR3 is CASSVASPGTNYGYTF. DNA for the CDR3: TGTGCCAGCAGCGTAGCTTCCCCGGGTACTAACTATGGCTACACCTTC. This chain joins TRBV9 and TRBJ1-2; D remains ambiguous. Germline V gene sequence: CDR1 SGDLS, CDR2 YYNGEE. V gave up 0 bases and J gave up 0 bases, with 12 bases separating them. The CDR3 spans 16 residues.

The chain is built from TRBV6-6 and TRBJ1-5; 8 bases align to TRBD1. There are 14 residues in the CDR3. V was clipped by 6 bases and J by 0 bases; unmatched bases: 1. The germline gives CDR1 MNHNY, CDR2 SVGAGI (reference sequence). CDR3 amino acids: CASRDRVSNQPQHF. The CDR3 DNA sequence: TGTGCCAGCAGGGACAGGGTTAGCAATCAGCCCCAGCATTTT.

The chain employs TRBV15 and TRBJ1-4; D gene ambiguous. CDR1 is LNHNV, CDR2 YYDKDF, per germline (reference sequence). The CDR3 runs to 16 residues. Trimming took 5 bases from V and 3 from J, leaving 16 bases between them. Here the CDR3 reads CATSEPPGKPNEKLFF. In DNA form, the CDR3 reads TGTGCCACCAGCGAACCTCCGGGGAAGCCTAATGAAAAACTGTTTTTT.

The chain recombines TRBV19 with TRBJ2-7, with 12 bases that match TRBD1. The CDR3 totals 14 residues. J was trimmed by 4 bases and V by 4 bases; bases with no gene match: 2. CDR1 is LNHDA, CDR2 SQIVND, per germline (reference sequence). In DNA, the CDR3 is TGTGCCAGTAGTAGGGACAGGGGGCAGTACGAGCAGTACTTC. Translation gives CASSRDRGQYEQYF.

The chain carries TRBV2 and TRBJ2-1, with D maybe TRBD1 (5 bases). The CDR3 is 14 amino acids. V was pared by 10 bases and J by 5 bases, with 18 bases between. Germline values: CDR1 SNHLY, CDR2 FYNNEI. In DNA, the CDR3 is TGTGCCAAATTCGTTCAGGGAAAGAACAATGAGCAGTTCTTC. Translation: CAKFVQGKNNEQFF.

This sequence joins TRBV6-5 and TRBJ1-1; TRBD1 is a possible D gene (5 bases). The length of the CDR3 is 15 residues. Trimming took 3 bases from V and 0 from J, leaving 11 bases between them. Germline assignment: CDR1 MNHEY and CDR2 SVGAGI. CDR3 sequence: CASSYYGRVNTEAFF. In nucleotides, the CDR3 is TGTGCCAGCAGTTATTACGGCAGGGTGAACACTGAAGCTTTCTTT.

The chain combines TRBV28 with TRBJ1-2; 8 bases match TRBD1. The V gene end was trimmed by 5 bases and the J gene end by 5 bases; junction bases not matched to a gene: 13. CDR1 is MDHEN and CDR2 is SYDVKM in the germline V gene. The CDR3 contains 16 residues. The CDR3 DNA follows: TGTGCCAGCAGTCCCACCCCAGGGGGCGAAAAGTATGGCTACACCTTC. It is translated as CASSPTPGGEKYGYTF.

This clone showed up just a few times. The CDR3 DNA follows: TGTGCCAGCAGTTACTCTTCGGGGGGCGGTATCCAGCAGTACTTC. Translation gives CASSYSSGGGIQQYF. J is TRBJ2-7 and V is TRBV6-2 or TRBV6-3; D might be TRBD2 (7 bases). The CDR3 is 15 residues long. V was trimmed by 0 bases and J by 8 bases, leaving 17 bases between them. The V gene's germline CDR1 is MNHEY and CDR2 SVGEGT.

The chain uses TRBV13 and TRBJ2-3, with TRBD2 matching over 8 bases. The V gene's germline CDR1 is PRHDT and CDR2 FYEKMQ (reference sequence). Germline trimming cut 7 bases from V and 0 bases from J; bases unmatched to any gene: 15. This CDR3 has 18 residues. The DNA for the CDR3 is TGTGCCAGCACCCACGCCTTGGCGGGGGGCATAAGCACAGATACGCAGTATTTT. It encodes CASTHALAGGISTDTQYF.

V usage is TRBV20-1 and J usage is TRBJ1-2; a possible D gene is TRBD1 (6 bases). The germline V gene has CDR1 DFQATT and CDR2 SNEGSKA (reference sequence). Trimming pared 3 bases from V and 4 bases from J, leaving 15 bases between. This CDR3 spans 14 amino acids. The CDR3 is CSASDLRGTYGYTF. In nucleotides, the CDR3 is TGCAGTGCTAGTGACTTGAGGGGGACCTATGGCTACACCTTC.

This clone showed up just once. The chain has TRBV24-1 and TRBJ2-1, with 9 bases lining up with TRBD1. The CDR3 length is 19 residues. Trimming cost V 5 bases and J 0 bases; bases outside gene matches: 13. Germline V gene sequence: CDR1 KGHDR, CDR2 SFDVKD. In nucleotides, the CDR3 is TGTGCCACCAGTGGTCCGGGACAGGGTTTCTTCTCCTCCTACAATGAGCAGTTCTTC. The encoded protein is CATSGPGQGFFSSYNEQFF.